Below are 30 T cell receptor beta chains sequenced from a single sample in a study of cytomegalovirus exposure and HLA in healthy donors. PCR used 60 Vbeta primers and 13 Jbeta primers. Assay used: immunoSEQ multiplex PCR; TCRdb lists only in-frame clones, some missing. The repertoire includes approximately 100,000 clones, roughly 80% of them detected once, and over 15% sits in the top ten. The sequenced sample was PBMCs. These receptors were collected from a man between 60 and 75 years old in good health and CMV-seropositive.

The rearrangement joins TRBV27 to TRBJ2-2; maybe TRBD1 (6 bases). This CDR3 has 16 residues. Trimming removed 3 bases from V and 0 bases from J, with 11 bases in between. The germline CDR1 and CDR2 sequences are MNHEY and SMNVEV (reference sequence). CDR3 DNA: TGTGCCAGCAGTTTTCTCCGGACAGCGAACACCGGGGAGCTGTTTTTT. Translated: CASSFLRTANTGELFF.

The genes are TRBV18 and TRBJ2-2; 9 bases agree with TRBD2. After removal of 2 bases from V and 0 bases from J, the junction contained 10 bases not matched to a gene. CDR1 and CDR2 (germline): KGHSH, LQKENI. CDR3 size: 19 residues. In nucleotides, the CDR3 is TGTGCCAGCTCACCAAGGGGGATGAGCGGGGGGCCGAACACCGGGGAGCTGTTTTTT. Amino acid sequence: CASSPRGMSGGPNTGELFF.

The CDR3, as DNA: TGCGCCAGCAGCCTCCCGGCGGGGGGCGCCGGTTCAGATACGCAGTATTTT. The encoded protein is CASSLPAGGAGSDTQYF. The chain couples TRBV5-1 to TRBJ2-3; 8 nucleotides align to TRBD2. The CDR3 spans 17 residues. V lost 4 bases, J lost 4 bases, and 14 bases stayed unmatched. Germline CDR1 reads SGHRS; CDR2 reads YFSETQ.

This chain connects TRBV29-1 to TRBJ2-2; the D gene is possibly TRBD2 (5 bases). V lost 5 bases and J 8 bases, leaving 18 bases between the germline ends. The CDR3 spans 14 residues. The germline gives CDR1 SQVTM, CDR2 ANQGSEA. The DNA of the CDR3 is TGCAGCGTTTCCAAACTAGTCCCGGCTGGGGAGCTGTTTTTT. Translated, it gives CSVSKLVPAGELFF.

V gene TRBV6-6 combines with J gene TRBJ2-5, with 7 bases that match TRBD1. Matching the DNA end better, TRBJ2-7 makes the J call doubtful. Germline V gives CDR1 MNHNY, CDR2 SVGAGI (reference sequence). This CDR3 spans 13 amino acids. The CDR3 spells CASTQDRVYEQYF. Here the CDR3 DNA reads TGTGCCAGCACCCAAGACAGGGTTTACGAGCAGTACTTC.

This CDR3 is CASSFETDNYGYTF. CDR3 nucleotides: TGTGCCAGCAGCTTTGAGACAGATAACTATGGCTACACCTTC. V is TRBV7-9 and J is TRBJ1-2, with TRBD1 as a possible D gene (5 bases). Trimming shortened V by 3 bases and J by 1 base, and 9 bases separated the two germline ends. This CDR3 has 14 residues. Looked up from germline, CDR1 is SEHNR and CDR2 is FQNEAQ (reference sequence). Full variable domain (rest looked up from reference TRBV7-9 and TRBJ1-2): DTGVSQNPRHKITKRGQNVTFRCDPISEHNRLYWYRQTLGQGPEFLTYFQNEAQLEKSRLLSDRFSAERPKGSFSTLEIQRTEQGDSAMYLCASSFETDNYGYTFGSGTRLTVV.

The gene calls are TRBV6-5 and TRBJ2-1; 10 bases agree with TRBD2. The CDR3 runs 15 residues. J gave up 7 bases and V 5 bases, and 8 bases lay outside the gene matches. Germline CDR1 and CDR2: MNHEY and SVGAGI. The CDR3 nucleotides are TGTGCCAGCAGTCTAGCGGGGGAGCCTAATAATGAGCAGTTCTTC. As protein: CASSLAGEPNNEQFF.

The chain employs TRBV6-5 and TRBJ1-2; 7 bases are a match to TRBD1. CDR3 length: 13 residues. J gave up 5 bases and V 6 bases, and 6 bases lay outside the gene matches. Germline-derived CDR1 and CDR2 are MNHEY and SVGAGI. This chain's CDR3 is CASRETGQYGYTF. CDR3 DNA: TGTGCCAGCAGAGAGACAGGGCAATATGGCTACACCTTC.

The chain uses TRBV7-8 and TRBJ2-7, with D maybe TRBD2 (5 bases). V was clipped by 5 bases and J by 3 bases, with 17 bases between them. The germline V gene encodes CDR1 SGHVS and CDR2 FQNEAQ. The CDR3 runs 15 residues. The CDR3 loop is CASSPLAAGIYEQYF. CDR3 bases: TGTGCCAGCAGCCCACTGGCAGCCGGGATCTACGAGCAGTACTTC.

The chain carries TRBV7-2 and TRBJ2-1, with TRBD1 matching 8 bases. The CDR3 has 12 amino acids. The ends lost 3 bases at V and 12 bases at J; junction bases unmatched: 4. The germline V gene encodes CDR1 SGHTA and CDR2 FQGNSA. The CDR3 is CASSFVGTGQFF. The DNA for the CDR3 is TGTGCCAGCAGCTTCGTCGGGACAGGGCAGTTCTTC. The full variable domain, in which reference TRBV7-2 and TRBJ2-1 provide the parts outside the CDR3, is GAGVSQSPSNKVTEKGKDVELRCDPISGHTALYWYRQSLGQGLEFLIYFQGNSAPDKSGLPSDRFSAERTGGSVSTLTIQRTQQEDSAVYLCASSFVGTGQFFGPGTRLTVL.

V is TRBV25-1 and J is TRBJ2-5, with D uncertain. TRBJ2-7 explains the end of the DNA better; the J call may be wrong. Germline V CDR1 and CDR2: MGHDK, SYGVNS. This CDR3 comprises 11 residues. CDR3 loop: CASSGRYEQYF. Written as DNA, the CDR3 is TGTGCCAGCAGTGGAAGATACGAGCAGTACTTC.

V and J are TRBV29-1 and TRBJ2-5, with TRBD2 as a possible D gene (6 bases). There are 13 residues in the CDR3. V lost 4 bases and J 0 bases, leaving 9 bases between the germline ends. Germline V gene lookup returns CDR1 SQVTM and CDR2 ANQGSEA. The CDR3 reads CSVVGGDQETQYF. The CDR3 DNA is TGCAGCGTTGTGGGAGGTGACCAAGAGACCCAGTACTTC.

This clone was detected only once. The chain carries TRBV6-5 and TRBJ1-2; 7 nucleotides align to TRBD1. V was clipped by 6 bases and J by 8 bases; unmatched bases: 6. The CDR3 totals 12 residues. CDR1 and CDR2 (germline): MNHEY, SVGAGI. Written as DNA, the CDR3 is TGTGCCAGCAGGATGGGACAGCGGGGCTACACCTTC. As protein: CASRMGQRGYTF.

This chain uses TRBV27 with TRBJ2-7, with unresolved D. The length of the CDR3 is 16 residues. From germline, CDR1 is MNHEY and CDR2 SMNVEV (reference sequence). V lost 3 bases and J lost 0, with 15 bases in between. CDR3 sequence: CASSFPLSGFSYEQYF. The CDR3 DNA follows: TGTGCCAGCAGTTTCCCGCTCAGTGGTTTCTCCTACGAGCAGTACTTC.

This chain joins TRBV5-1 and TRBJ2-7; TRBD1 matches 9 bases. The CDR3 length is 15 residues. Germline assignment: CDR1 SGHRS and CDR2 YFSETQ. After removal of 3 bases from V and 0 bases from J, the junction contained 4 bases not matched to a gene. This CDR3 is CASSSGTGFSYEQYF. The DNA for the CDR3 is TGCGCCAGCAGCTCCGGGACAGGGTTCTCCTACGAGCAGTACTTC.

The V gene is TRBV4-2, the J gene TRBJ2-1; 7 bases map to TRBD2. The CDR3 covers 13 residues. V lost 0 bases, J lost 10 bases, and 3 bases stayed unmatched. Germline CDR1 LGHNA, CDR2 YNFKEQ. The CDR3 loop reads CASSQEGGVEQFF. CDR3 nucleotide sequence: TGTGCCAGCAGCCAAGAGGGGGGGGTGGAGCAGTTCTTC.

The chain uses TRBV9 and TRBJ2-1; TRBD2 is a possible D gene (6 bases). There are 13 residues in the CDR3. Germline V gene sequence: CDR1 SGDLS, CDR2 YYNGEE. V was shortened by 0 bases and J by 16 bases, with 17 bases between the two germline ends. The CDR3 bases are TGTGCCAGCAGCGTAGCGGGCACGGGGGTCCATTTCTTC. This encodes CASSVAGTGVHFF.

This clone turned up a few times. The V call is TRBV6-1, the J call TRBJ1-2, with D perhaps matching TRBD1 (5 bases). V was clipped by 4 bases and J by 0 bases, with 15 bases between them. This CDR3 spans 16 amino acids. Germline CDR1 is MNHNS and CDR2 is SASEGT. The CDR3 nucleotides are TGTGCCAGCAGTGTTACGACAGTTCCTGCTAACTATGGCTACACCTTC. The encoded protein is CASSVTTVPANYGYTF.

Written as DNA, the CDR3 is TGCGCCAGCAGCCAGGGGACAGGGGGGTCCTACGAGCAGTACTTC. Amino acid sequence: CASSQGTGGSYEQYF. The chain recombines TRBV5-1 with TRBJ2-7; TRBD1 matches at 11 bases. V gave up 4 bases and J gave up 1 base; unmatched junction bases: 4. Germline CDR1 reads SGHRS; CDR2 reads YFSETQ. The CDR3 extends over 15 amino acids.

This clone was found once. J is TRBJ1-6 and V is TRBV7-3; 8 positions agree with TRBD1. CDR3 length: 13 residues. Germline values: CDR1 SGHTA, CDR2 FQGTGA. The V gene end was trimmed by 4 bases and the J gene end by 11 bases; junction bases not matched to a gene: 4. CDR3 sequence reads: CASSSKQGAPLHF. CDR3 in DNA: TGTGCCAGCAGCTCCAAACAGGGGGCACCCCTCCACTTT.

CDR3 coding DNA: TGTGCCAGCAGTTCCCGCCCACTAGCGGGGTCGGATACGCAGTATTTT. Its protein is CASSSRPLAGSDTQYF. The rearrangement joins TRBV27 to TRBJ2-3; 10 bases fit TRBD2. CDR3 size: 16 residues. Germline CDR1 is MNHEY and CDR2 is SMNVEV (reference sequence). V dropped 4 bases and J dropped 6; count of bases not matched to a gene: 10.

This clone was picked up one time. J is TRBJ2-5 and V is TRBV10-2, with 10 bases aligning to TRBD2. V shed 6 bases and J 5 bases; nucleotides not matched to a gene: 12. The CDR3 loop spans 16 amino acids. Germline CDR1 reads WSHSY; CDR2 reads SAAADI. The CDR3 region is CASRSPSGGDWETQYF. In DNA form, the CDR3 reads TGCGCCAGCAGGAGCCCTAGCGGGGGAGACTGGGAGACCCAGTACTTC.

The chain has TRBV11-1 and TRBJ1-5; D not certain. V lost 5 bases and J lost 3, with 8 bases in between. This CDR3 contains 13 residues. From germline, CDR1 is SGHAT and CDR2 FQDESV (reference sequence). The CDR3 sequence is CASSSSVNQPQHF. DNA for the CDR3: TGTGCCAGCAGCAGCTCCGTCAATCAGCCCCAGCATTTT.

Turning to this clone: The junction does not match germline at one end; this may be a read error. The CDR3 DNA reads TGTTCCAGCAGCTGGGGGGCAGGGGGGAACACTGAAGCTTTCTTT. Encoded protein: CSSSWGAGGNTEAFF. This chain uses TRBV7-9 with TRBJ1-1; the match to TRBD1 covers 7 bases. The CDR3 has 15 residues. Germline assignment: CDR1 SEHNR and CDR2 FQNEAQ (reference sequence).

This clone was observed once. This chain connects TRBV7-2 to TRBJ1-1; the D is unclear. The V end was cut by 5 bases, the J end by 3 bases, with 13 bases between. CDR3 length: 14 residues. The germline gives CDR1 SGHTA, CDR2 FQGNSA. The CDR3 protein is CASSVSPIHTEAFF. In nucleotides, the CDR3 is TGTGCCAGCAGCGTAAGCCCGATCCACACTGAAGCTTTCTTT.

The V call is TRBV7-6, the J call TRBJ2-7; D is possibly TRBD1 (7 bases). Germline loops: CDR1 SGHVS, CDR2 FNYEAQ. Trimming left V 5 bases short and J 2 bases short, with 13 bases between. This CDR3 region has 14 residues. This CDR3 is CASSPQGGAYEQYF. The CDR3 DNA sequence: TGTGCCAGCAGCCCCCAGGGGGGAGCCTACGAGCAGTACTTC.

This clone was seen a few times. The J gene is TRBJ1-4, the V gene TRBV18; D is uncertain. There are 14 residues in the CDR3. Germline CDR1 is KGHSH and CDR2 is LQKENI. V gave up 6 bases and J gave up 0 bases, with 8 bases separating them. This chain's CDR3 is CASSWEATNEKLFF. Written as DNA, the CDR3 is TGTGCCAGCTCCTGGGAGGCAACTAATGAAAAACTGTTTTTT.

V and J are TRBV2 and TRBJ2-3; 13 bases line up with TRBD2. The CDR3 is made up of 17 amino acids. The J segment lost 0 bases and the V segment lost 6 bases, leaving 6 bases of the junction unmatched. Germline CDR1 is SNHLY and CDR2 is FYNNEI. The CDR3 here is CASRGLAGVSSTDTQYF. The DNA of the CDR3 is TGTGCCAGCAGAGGACTAGCGGGGGTATCTAGCACAGATACGCAGTATTTT.

The chain links TRBV5-1 to TRBJ1-4; perhaps TRBD1 as D (6 bases). V was clipped by 0 bases and J by 3 bases, with 9 bases between them. The CDR3 has 15 residues. Germline V gene sequence: CDR1 SGHRS, CDR2 YFSETQ. The CDR3 protein is CASSLGGQSNEKLFF. The CDR3 bases are TGCGCCAGCAGCTTGGGGGGGCAGTCTAATGAAAAACTGTTTTTT.

This sequence joins TRBV25-1 and TRBJ1-2, with TRBD1 identical over 9 bases. Losses at the gene ends were 6 bases for V and 2 bases for J; bases not matched to a gene: 4. Germline assignment: CDR1 MGHDK and CDR2 SYGVNS. CDR3 size: 14 residues. The CDR3 DNA follows: TGTGCCAGCAGCGGGACAGGGACCAACTATGGCTACACCTTC. This translates into CASSGTGTNYGYTF.